This T cell receptor (beta chain) was captured in a study of T-cell reconstitution after alpha-beta-depleted transplantation in children. Preparing the TCRbeta library involved the use of unique molecular identifiers. TCRdb passed the PCR reads through MiXCR, listing each CDR3 protein once. The data show approximately 210,000 distinct CDR3 sequences, approximately 14% seen once. The CDR3 has 15 residues. Germline V CDR1 and CDR2: SEHNR, FQNEAQ (reference sequence). V gave up 2 bases and J gave up 4 bases; unmatched junction bases: 5. This clonotype was seen repeatedly, ten times or more. The chain links TRBV7-9 to TRBJ2-1; 7 bases align to TRBD1. The TCR originated in a human donor who donated a stem cell graft to a child with acute lymphoblastic leukemia. Sequencing used PBMCs from the stem cell graft donor, obtained from the stem cell graft. CDR3: CASSLMGQSYNEQFF. The CDR3 bases are TGTGCCAGCAGCTTAATGGGACAGAGTTACAATGAGCAGTTCTTC.